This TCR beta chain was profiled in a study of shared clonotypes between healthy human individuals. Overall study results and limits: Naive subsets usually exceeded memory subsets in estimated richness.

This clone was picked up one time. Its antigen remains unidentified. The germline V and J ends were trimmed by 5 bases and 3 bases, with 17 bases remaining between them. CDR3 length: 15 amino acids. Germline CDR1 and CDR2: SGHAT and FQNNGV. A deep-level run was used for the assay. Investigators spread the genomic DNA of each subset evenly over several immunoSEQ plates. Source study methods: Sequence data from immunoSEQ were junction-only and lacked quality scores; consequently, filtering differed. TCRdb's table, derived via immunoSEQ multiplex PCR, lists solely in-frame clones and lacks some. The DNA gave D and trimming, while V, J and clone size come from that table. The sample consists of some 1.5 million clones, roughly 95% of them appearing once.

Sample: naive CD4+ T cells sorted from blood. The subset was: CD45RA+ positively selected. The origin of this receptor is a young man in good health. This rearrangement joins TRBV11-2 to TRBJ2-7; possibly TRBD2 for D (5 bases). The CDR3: CASSLLGRTYYEQYF. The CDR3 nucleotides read TGTGCCAGCAGCCTTTTAGGGAGAACCTACTACGAGCAGTACTTC.